Presented here are 13 T cell receptor beta chains from one specimen sequenced in a study of T cell responses to AZD1222 COVID-19 vaccine. Here immunoSEQ multiplex PCR was the method, and the copy in TCRdb shows in-frame clones only, minus some. The sample lists 120,000 to 150,000 clones; around 90% were seen once. The sequencing used peripheral blood, collected 28 days after the second dose of the MenACWY control vaccine. All receptors derive from an adult who received the MenACWY meningococcal vaccine as a control.

The rearrangement links TRBV5-4 to TRBJ2-7; maybe TRBD2 (6 bases). Trimming removed 4 bases from V and 3 bases from J, with 14 bases in between. Per the germline V gene, CDR1 is SGHNT and CDR2 is YYREEE (reference sequence). The CDR3 contains 14 residues. CDR3 sequence reads: CASSAGTDGYEQYF. CDR3 DNA: TGTGCCAGCAGCGCAGGGACTGATGGCTACGAGCAGTACTTC.

The V call is TRBV5-1, the J call TRBJ1-4; possibly TRBD1 for D (5 bases). The CDR3 runs to 16 residues. Germline V gene data show CDR1 as SGHRS and CDR2 as YFSETQ. V was shortened by 1 base and J by 0 bases, with 10 bases between the two germline ends. The DNA for the CDR3 is TGCGCCAGCAGCTTGCTGGGGCTTACAACTAATGAAAAACTGTTTTTT. Amino acid sequence: CASSLLGLTTNEKLFF.

The V call is TRBV7-9, the J call TRBJ2-1; a weak D match, TRBD2 (6 bases). Germline values: CDR1 SEHNR, CDR2 FQNEAQ (reference sequence). The CDR3 runs to 12 residues. V lost 8 bases to trimming and J lost 4 bases, with 9 bases between them. CDR3 loop: CASERVYNEQFF. CDR3 nucleotide sequence: TGTGCCAGCGAGCGGGTATACAATGAGCAGTTCTTC.

The chain joins TRBV19 to TRBJ1-5; a weak D match, TRBD1 (5 bases). Germline CDR1 reads LNHDA; CDR2 reads SQIVND (reference sequence). V lost 5 bases, J lost 3 bases, and 14 bases lay in between. The CDR3 is made up of 15 amino acids. In DNA form, the CDR3 reads TGTGCCAGTAGTGGGGGGTCGGGATACAATCAGCCCCAGCATTTT. It specifies CASSGGSGYNQPQHF.

The rearrangement uses TRBV12-3 or TRBV12-4 and TRBJ1-1; no reliable D call. This CDR3 comprises 13 residues. Trimming left V 3 bases short and J 2 bases short, with 7 bases between. The CDR3 reads CASSLVINTEAFF. Here the CDR3 DNA reads TGTGCCAGCAGTTTGGTGATAAACACTGAAGCTTTCTTT.

This rearrangement joins TRBV11-3 to TRBJ1-6, with a possible D match to TRBD1 (5 bases). The germline V and J ends were trimmed by 6 bases and 7 bases, with 10 bases remaining between them. Germline values: CDR1 SGHNT, CDR2 YENEEA. The CDR3 totals 13 residues. The CDR3 here is CASSSGGNSPLHF. For the CDR3, the DNA is TGTGCCAGCAGTTCGGGGGGAAATTCACCCCTCCACTTT.

The V call is TRBV5-4, the J call TRBJ2-1, with 9 positions matching TRBD2. With V trimmed by 0 bases and J by 3 bases, 10 bases remained unmatched. Germline CDR1 SGHNT, CDR2 YYREEE (reference sequence). The CDR3 totals 18 residues. In DNA form, the CDR3 reads TGTGCCAGCAGCTTGGCCGGCAGCGGGAGGACACTCTACAATGAGCAGTTCTTC. This codes for CASSLAGSGRTLYNEQFF.

The J gene is TRBJ2-4, the V gene TRBV2; the D is unclear. Trimming stripped 3 bases from V and 0 bases from J, with 12 bases between. Germline CDR1 SNHLY, CDR2 FYNNEI. The CDR3 has 16 residues. Here the CDR3 reads CASSDVPSLAKNIQYF. The CDR3 DNA reads as TGTGCCAGCAGTGATGTGCCCAGCCTAGCCAAAAACATTCAGTACTTC. The whole variable domain, remainder taken from reference TRBV2 and TRBJ2-4, is EPEVTQTPSHQVTQMGQEVILRCVPISNHLYFYWYRQILGQKVEFLVSFYNNEISEKSEIFDDQFSVERPDGSNFTLKIRSTKLEDSAMYFCASSDVPSLAKNIQYFGAGTRLSVL.

This clone was counted a single time. The CDR3 sequence is CASSLTGGQTQNIQYF. Here the CDR3 DNA reads TGTGCCAGCAGCTTAACTGGGGGCCAAACCCAAAACATTCAGTACTTC. V usage is TRBV7-3 and J usage is TRBJ2-4, with TRBD1 as a possible D gene (6 bases). Germline CDR1 reads SGHTA; CDR2 reads FQGTGA. Trimming stripped 0 bases from V and 5 bases from J, with 14 bases between. The length of the CDR3 is 16 residues.

V usage is TRBV5-1 and J usage is TRBJ2-1, with 12 bases matching TRBD1. This CDR3 spans 15 amino acids. Germline V lookup: CDR1 SGHRS, CDR2 YFSETQ. V shed 3 bases, J shed 8 bases, and the junction held 6 bases outside the gene matches. The CDR3 coding sequence is TGCGCCAGCAGCTACCGGGACAGGGGGCTCGATGAGCAGTTCTTC. Its protein product is CASSYRDRGLDEQFF.

CDR3 loop: CASSFWTGSYTEAFF. The CDR3 DNA reads TGTGCCAGCAGCTTCTGGACAGGGAGCTACACTGAAGCTTTCTTT. The rearrangement joins TRBV7-9 to TRBJ1-1, with 8 nucleotides matching TRBD1. Germline CDR1 is SEHNR and CDR2 is FQNEAQ (reference sequence). The J segment lost 3 bases and the V segment lost 3 bases, leaving 6 bases of the junction unmatched. This CDR3 is built from 15 residues.

This chain uses TRBV20-1 with TRBJ1-6, with D perhaps matching TRBD1 (5 bases). Germline V CDR1 and CDR2: DFQATT, SNEGSKA (reference sequence). The CDR3 totals 15 residues. Deletions cut 3 bases from V and 6 bases from J, with 15 bases between. The CDR3: CSASRGAKANSPLHF. In DNA form, the CDR3 reads TGCAGTGCTAGTAGAGGGGCCAAAGCTAATTCACCCCTCCACTTT.

The V and J genes are TRBV19 and TRBJ1-1; no definite D call. Looked up from germline, CDR1 is LNHDA and CDR2 is SQIVND (reference sequence). The germline V and J ends were trimmed by 4 bases and 0 bases, with 18 bases remaining between them. This CDR3 spans 17 amino acids. Here the CDR3 reads CASSTAKTASMNTEAFF. The CDR3 DNA reads TGTGCCAGTAGTACGGCTAAAACAGCGTCAATGAACACTGAAGCTTTCTTT.